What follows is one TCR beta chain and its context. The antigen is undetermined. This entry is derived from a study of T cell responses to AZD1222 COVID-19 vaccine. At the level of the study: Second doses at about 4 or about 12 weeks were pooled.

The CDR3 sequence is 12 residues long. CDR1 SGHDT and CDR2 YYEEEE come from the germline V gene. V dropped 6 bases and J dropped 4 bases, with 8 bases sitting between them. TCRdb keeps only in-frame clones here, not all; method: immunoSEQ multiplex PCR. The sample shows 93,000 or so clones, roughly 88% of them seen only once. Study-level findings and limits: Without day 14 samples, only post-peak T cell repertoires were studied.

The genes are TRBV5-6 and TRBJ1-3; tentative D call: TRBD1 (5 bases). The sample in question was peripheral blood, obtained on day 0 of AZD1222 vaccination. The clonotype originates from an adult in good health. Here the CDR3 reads CASTGSGNTIYF. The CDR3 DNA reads TGTGCCAGCACAGGGAGCGGAAACACCATATATTTT.